This T cell receptor (beta chain) originates from a study of blood T cell repertoires in COVID-19. On the study more broadly: The study drew acute and convalescent COVID-19 samples from the United States, Italy and Spain.

Original processing methods: Amplification from reference gene primers served as the basis for estimated nucleated cell counts. Here immunoSEQ multiplex PCR was the method, and the copy in TCRdb shows in-frame clones only, minus some. V, J and clone size derive from that table, while D and trimming were established from the DNA sequence. There are about 200,000 clones in the sample; roughly 94% occur only once, and 0.6% to 0.9% lies in the top ten. CDR1 SGHTA and CDR2 FQGNSA come from the germline V gene. V gave up 3 bases and J gave up 6 bases; unmatched junction bases: 13. This CDR3 is built from 17 residues. While infection was still active, Seattle patients were enrolled and then followed longitudinally.

This rearrangement joins TRBV7-2 to TRBJ1-2; 10 positions agree with TRBD1. Sequencing was done on a sample of peripheral blood. The sequence came from a man aged 30-40 years with COVID-19, enrolled during active disease. CDR3 residues: CASSFSSRDRGKNGYTF. DNA for the CDR3: TGTGCCAGCAGCTTTTCCAGCCGGGACAGGGGAAAGAATGGCTACACCTTC.